Presented here are 13 T cell receptor beta chains from one specimen sequenced in a study of graft-versus-host responses after intestinal transplantation. Here immunoSEQ multiplex PCR was the method, and the copy in TCRdb shows in-frame clones only, minus some. The sample consists of about 120,000 clones, just under 95% of them appearing once. No antigen has been assigned to these receptors. The sample in question was unstimulated CD4+ T cells sorted from spleen or lymph node cells, obtained before intestinal transplant. These receptors were collected from a human donor who received an intestinal transplant.

This rearrangement joins TRBV29-1 to TRBJ1-2; no reliable D call. The CDR3 totals 11 residues. Germline V CDR1 and CDR2: SQVTM, ANQGSEA. V was pared by 8 bases and J by 7 bases, with 14 bases between. The CDR3 loop is CSPGSESGYTF. The DNA for the CDR3 is TGCAGCCCCGGTTCGGAATCTGGCTACACCTTC.

The rearrangement links TRBV2 to TRBJ2-7; no clear D gene. CDR1 and CDR2 (germline): SNHLY, FYNNEI. This CDR3 has 10 residues. V was trimmed by 8 bases and J by 3 bases, leaving 5 bases between them. Here the CDR3 reads CASQDYEQYF. The CDR3 DNA reads TGTGCCAGCCAGGACTACGAGCAGTACTTC.

This sequence joins TRBV6-5 and TRBJ2-3; no definite D call. CDR3 length: 13 residues. The V and J ends lost 5 bases and 9 bases respectively, with 15 bases between them. Germline loops: CDR1 MNHEY, CDR2 SVGAGI. This CDR3 reads CASSELSVVTQYF. The CDR3 DNA reads TGTGCCAGCAGTGAACTCTCGGTGGTAACGCAGTATTTT.

The chain has TRBV18 and TRBJ2-5; a weak D match, TRBD2 (6 bases). The CDR3 has 14 amino acids. V lost 0 bases to trimming and J lost 5 bases, with 10 bases between them. Germline assignment: CDR1 KGHSH and CDR2 LQKENI. For the CDR3, the DNA is TGTGCCAGCTCACCACCGACGGCGGGGGAGACCCAGTACTTC. The encoded protein is CASSPPTAGETQYF.

As to this clone: Sequence at one end of the junction differs from germline and may be a read error. This specimen includes other DNA sequences encoding the same CDR3. The rearrangement links TRBV4-2 to TRBJ1-4; D remains unclear. Germline V gene data show CDR1 as LGHNA and CDR2 as YNFKEQ. CDR3 length: 15 residues. Written as DNA, the CDR3 is TGTGCTAGCAGCCAAGATGGGCAGCTCGGGGAAAAACTGTTTTTT. Residues: CASSQDGQLGEKLFF.

The chain recombines TRBV27 with TRBJ2-7; the match to TRBD2 covers 8 bases. Germline V lookup: CDR1 MNHEY, CDR2 SMNVEV (reference sequence). The CDR3 has 16 residues. Germline trimming cut 6 bases from V and 3 bases from J; bases unmatched to any gene: 13. This CDR3 is CASSPRPWSGSYEQYF. CDR3 nucleotide sequence: TGTGCCAGCAGCCCCCGGCCGTGGAGCGGGAGCTACGAGCAGTACTTC.

The chain employs TRBV9 and TRBJ2-5; 8 nucleotides line up with TRBD1. V was clipped by 1 base and J by 3 bases; unmatched bases: 2. This CDR3 comprises 14 residues. Germline V gene data show CDR1 as SGDLS and CDR2 as YYNGEE. This chain's CDR3 is CASSVQGAEETQYF. The CDR3 region has the DNA TGTGCCAGCAGCGTACAGGGGGCCGAAGAGACCCAGTACTTC.

The chain employs TRBV5-1 and TRBJ2-7; 8 positions match TRBD1. The J segment lost 6 bases and the V segment lost 3 bases, leaving 8 bases of the junction unmatched. The germline CDR1 and CDR2 sequences are SGHRS and YFSETQ. The CDR3 has 14 residues. The CDR3 DNA reads as TGCGCCAGCAGCTGGCCGGACAGGGCTGGCGAGCAGTACTTC. Protein product: CASSWPDRAGEQYF.

The chain uses TRBV29-1 and TRBJ2-7, with 9 bases fitting TRBD2. V lost 4 bases, J lost 6 bases, and 4 bases stayed unmatched. Germline assignment: CDR1 SQVTM and CDR2 ANQGSEA. CDR3 length: 12 residues. CDR3 in amino acids: CSVAPTSGEQYF. The CDR3 coding sequence is TGCAGCGTTGCGCCGACTAGCGGCGAGCAGTACTTC.

Comments on this clone: The sample has other DNA sequences that encode this CDR3 too. V is TRBV5-1 and J is TRBJ2-5; D not resolved. The CDR3 length is 13 residues. Germline V gene lookup returns CDR1 SGHRS and CDR2 YFSETQ. V lost 2 bases and J 5 bases, leaving 10 bases between the germline ends. CDR3: CASSLGSRETQYF. For the CDR3, the DNA is TGCGCCAGCAGCTTAGGCTCTAGGGAGACCCAGTACTTC.

This chain connects TRBV7-6 to TRBJ2-1, with 7 positions matching TRBD2. The CDR3 loop spans 16 amino acids. The germline CDR1 and CDR2 sequences are SGHVS and FNYEAQ. V shed 5 bases and J 0 bases; nucleotides not matched to a gene: 7. The CDR3 is CASSPLGGGSYNEQFF. The CDR3 nucleotides read TGTGCCAGCAGCCCACTTGGGGGGGGCTCCTACAATGAGCAGTTCTTC.

The rearrangement uses TRBV30 and TRBJ2-2, with D hard to call. Germline assignment: CDR1 GTSNPN and CDR2 SVGIG (reference sequence). V lost 0 bases, J lost 5 bases, and 10 bases lay in between. This CDR3 is built from 14 residues. The CDR3 DNA reads as TGTGCCTGGAGTGTCACCTCGAGAACCGGGGAGCTGTTTTTT. This gives the protein CAWSVTSRTGELFF.

The J gene is TRBJ2-6, the V gene TRBV6-1; the D is unclear. The CDR3 length is 12 residues. The V and J ends lost 8 bases and 4 bases respectively, with 6 bases between them. CDR1 is MNHNS and CDR2 is SASEGT in the germline V gene. The CDR3 here is CASETGANVLTF. In DNA, the CDR3 is TGTGCCAGCGAAACCGGGGCCAACGTCCTGACTTTC.